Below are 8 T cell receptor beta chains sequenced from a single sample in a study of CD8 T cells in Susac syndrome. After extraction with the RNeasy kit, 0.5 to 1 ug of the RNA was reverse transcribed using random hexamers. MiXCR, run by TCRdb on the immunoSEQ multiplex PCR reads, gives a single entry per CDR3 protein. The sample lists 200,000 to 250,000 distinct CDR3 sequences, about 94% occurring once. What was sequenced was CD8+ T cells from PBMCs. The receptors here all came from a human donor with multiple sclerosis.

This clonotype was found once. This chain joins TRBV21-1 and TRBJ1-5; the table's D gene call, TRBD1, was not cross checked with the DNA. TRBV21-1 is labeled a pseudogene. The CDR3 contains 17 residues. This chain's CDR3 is CASSKERDRETGQPQHF. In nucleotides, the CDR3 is TGTGCCAGCAGCAAAGAGCGGGACAGGGAGACAGGTCAGCCCCAGCATTTT.

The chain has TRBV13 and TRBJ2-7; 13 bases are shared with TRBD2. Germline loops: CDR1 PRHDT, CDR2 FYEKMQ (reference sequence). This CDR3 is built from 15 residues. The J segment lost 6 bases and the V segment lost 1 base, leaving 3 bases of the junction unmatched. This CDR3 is CASSLALAGGPEQYF. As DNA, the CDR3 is TGTGCCAGCAGCTTAGCACTAGCGGGGGGGCCCGAGCAGTACTTC. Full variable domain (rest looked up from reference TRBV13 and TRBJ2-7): AAGVIQSPRHLIKEKRETATLKCYPIPRHDTVYWYQQGPGQDPQFLISFYEKMQSDKGSIPDRFSAQQFSDYHSELNMSSLELGDSALYFCASSLALAGGPEQYFGPGTRLTVT.

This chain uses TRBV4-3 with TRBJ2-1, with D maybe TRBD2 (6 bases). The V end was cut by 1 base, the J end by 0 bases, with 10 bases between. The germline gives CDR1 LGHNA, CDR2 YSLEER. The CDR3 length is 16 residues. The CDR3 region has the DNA TGCGCCAGCAGCCAAGGAGTCGGGAGCTCCTACAATGAGCAGTTCTTC. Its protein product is CASSQGVGSSYNEQFF.

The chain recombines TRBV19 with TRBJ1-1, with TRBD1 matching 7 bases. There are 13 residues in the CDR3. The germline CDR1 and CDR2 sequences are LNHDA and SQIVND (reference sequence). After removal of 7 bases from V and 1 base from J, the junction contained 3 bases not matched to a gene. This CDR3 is CASKRQGNTEAFF. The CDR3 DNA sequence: TGTGCCAGTAAACGACAGGGGAACACTGAAGCTTTCTTT.

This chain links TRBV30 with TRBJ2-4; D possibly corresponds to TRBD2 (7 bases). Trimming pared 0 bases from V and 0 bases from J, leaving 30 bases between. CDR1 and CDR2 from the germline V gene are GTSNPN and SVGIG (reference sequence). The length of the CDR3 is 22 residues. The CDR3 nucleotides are TGTGCCTGGAGTGTAGGAATTTCACTTCCGGAGGGGGGGGAGATAGCCAAAAACATTCAGTACTTC. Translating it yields CAWSVGISLPEGGEIAKNIQYF. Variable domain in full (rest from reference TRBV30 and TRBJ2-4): SQTIHQWPATLVQPVGSPLSLECTVEGTSNPNLYWYRQAAGRGLQLLFYSVGIGQISSEVPQNLSASRPQDRQFILSSKKLLLSDSGFYLCAWSVGISLPEGGEIAKNIQYFGAGTRLSVL.

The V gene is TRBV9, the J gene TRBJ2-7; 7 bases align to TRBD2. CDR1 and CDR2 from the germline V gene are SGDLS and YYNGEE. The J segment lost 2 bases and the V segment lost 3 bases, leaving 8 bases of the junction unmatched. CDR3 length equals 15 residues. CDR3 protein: CASSASSGSTYEQYF. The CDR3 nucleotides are TGTGCCAGCAGCGCATCTAGCGGATCTACCTACGAGCAGTACTTC.

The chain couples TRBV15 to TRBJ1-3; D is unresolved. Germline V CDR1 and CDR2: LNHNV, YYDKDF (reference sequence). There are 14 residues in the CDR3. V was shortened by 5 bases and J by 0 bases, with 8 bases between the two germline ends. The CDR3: CATSRPNSGNTIYF. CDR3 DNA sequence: TGTGCCACCAGCCGGCCAAACTCTGGAAACACCATATATTTT.

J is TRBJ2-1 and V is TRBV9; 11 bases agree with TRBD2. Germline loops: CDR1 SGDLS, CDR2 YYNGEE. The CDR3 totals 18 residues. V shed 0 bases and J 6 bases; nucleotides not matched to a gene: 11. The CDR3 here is CASSVEGDSGRAGNEQFF. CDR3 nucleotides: TGTGCCAGCAGCGTAGAGGGGGATAGCGGGAGGGCCGGCAATGAGCAGTTCTTC.